The 3 T cell receptor beta chains below all came from one sample that was sequenced in a study of Tregs in tolerant kidney transplant recipients. Sequenced by immunoSEQ multiplex PCR; TCRdb stores in-frame clones only, minus some. The sample contains around 98,000 clones, 93% of which appear only once. The sequenced sample was CD4+ T cells from blood, obtained before the transplant. The source of these receptors is a human donor who received a combined kidney and bone marrow transplant.

The gene calls are TRBV4-2 and TRBJ2-5, with 12 nucleotides matching TRBD2. The CDR3 is 19 amino acids. In germline, CDR1 is LGHNA, CDR2 YNFKEQ. J gave up 0 bases and V 2 bases, and 10 bases lay outside the gene matches. The CDR3 DNA reads TGTGCCAGCAGCCAAACCGCGAGGACTAGCGGGACGTACCAAGAGACCCAGTACTTC. Its protein is CASSQTARTSGTYQETQYF.

The CDR3, as DNA: TGTGCCAGCAGCATCCGGGACAGGGGGCCTGAAGCTTTCTTT. Its translation: CASSIRDRGPEAFF. The V gene is TRBV7-9, the J gene TRBJ1-1, with 12 bases identical to TRBD1. Germline V gene lookup returns CDR1 SEHNR and CDR2 FQNEAQ (reference sequence). The V segment lost 5 bases and the J segment 6 bases; nucleotides outside the gene matches: 4. The CDR3 consists of 14 residues. The full variable domain, rest sourced from reference TRBV7-9 and TRBJ1-1, is DTGVSQNPRHKITKRGQNVTFRCDPISEHNRLYWYRQTLGQGPEFLTYFQNEAQLEKSRLLSDRFSAERPKGSFSTLEIQRTEQGDSAMYLCASSIRDRGPEAFFGQGTRLTVV.

This chain links TRBV29-1 with TRBJ2-2, with 9 bases identical to TRBD1. The CDR3 is 14 amino acids. After removal of 4 bases from V and 7 bases from J, the junction contained 7 bases not matched to a gene. Germline V gives CDR1 SQVTM, CDR2 ANQGSEA. The CDR3 region has the DNA TGCAGCGTTGTACGGGACAGGGCCGGCGGGGAGCTGTTTTTT. Residues: CSVVRDRAGGELFF.